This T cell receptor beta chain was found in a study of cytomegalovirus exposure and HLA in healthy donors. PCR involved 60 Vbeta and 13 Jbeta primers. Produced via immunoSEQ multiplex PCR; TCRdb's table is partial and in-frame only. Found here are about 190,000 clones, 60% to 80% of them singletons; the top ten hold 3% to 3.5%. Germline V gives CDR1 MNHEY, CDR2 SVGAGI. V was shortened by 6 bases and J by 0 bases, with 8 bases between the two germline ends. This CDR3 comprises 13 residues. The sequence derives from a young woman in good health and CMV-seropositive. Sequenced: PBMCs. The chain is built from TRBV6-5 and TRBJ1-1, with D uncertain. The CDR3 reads CASSGAVNTEAFF. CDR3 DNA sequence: TGTGCCAGCAGCGGTGCCGTGAACACTGAAGCTTTCTTT.